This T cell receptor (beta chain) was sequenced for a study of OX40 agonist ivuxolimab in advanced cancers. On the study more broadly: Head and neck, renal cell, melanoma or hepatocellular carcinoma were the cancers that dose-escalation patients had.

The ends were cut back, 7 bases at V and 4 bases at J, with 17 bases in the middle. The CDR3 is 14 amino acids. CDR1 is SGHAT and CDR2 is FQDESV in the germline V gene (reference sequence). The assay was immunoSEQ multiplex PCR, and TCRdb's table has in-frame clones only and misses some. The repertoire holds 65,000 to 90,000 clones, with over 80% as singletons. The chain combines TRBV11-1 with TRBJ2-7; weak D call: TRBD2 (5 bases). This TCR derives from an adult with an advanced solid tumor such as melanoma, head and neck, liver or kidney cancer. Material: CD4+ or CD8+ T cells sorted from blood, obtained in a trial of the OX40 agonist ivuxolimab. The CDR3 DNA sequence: TGTGCCAGCAAACTCCCTCCGGGCGGGTACGAGCAGTACTTC. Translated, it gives CASKLPPGGYEQYF.